A selection of T cell receptor beta chains follows, all from one sample in a study of patients and donors after allogeneic stem cell transplantation. TCRdb fed the RT-PCR reads into MiXCR, producing one record per CDR3 protein. Counted here are 920,000 or so distinct CDR3 sequences, roughly 18% occurring once; the ten biggest clones make up 5% to 6.5%. The sample taken for sequencing was blood, either unsorted or a sorted T cell fraction (not recorded which). Receptor source: a human donor who was either an allogeneic HSCT recipient or a stem cell or donor lymphocyte infusion donor (not recorded which). It is not recorded whose cells these are; they may come from a transplant donor. Both conserved end residues are part of each CDR3. Each record gives: D gene, clone size, J gene, V gene, CDR3 DNA, CDR3 protein. The D gene is left open where the match is weak. Rows may omit the clone size; those that give it use once, few, many or a size class.

>-|few|TRBJ2-3|TRBV5-1
TGCGCCAGCAGCTTTAGGGGGGGACTGCAGGATACGCAGTATTTT
CASSFRGGLQDTQYF
>TRBD1|-|TRBJ1-6|TRBV7-8
TGTGCCAGCAGCTTAGCGGGAGGACAGGGTAATTCACCCCTCCACTTT
CASSLAGGQGNSPLHF
>-|few|TRBJ2-1|TRBV5-4
TGTGCCAGCAGCGTCCTCCCCCAGGAGCAGTTCTTC
CASSVLPQEQFF
>-|-|TRBJ2-4|TRBV20-1
TGCAGTGCGAACACAGGGTTCCTAGCCAAAAACATTCAGTACTTC
CSANTGFLAKNIQYF
>-|-|TRBJ1-2|TRBV27
TGTGCCAGCAGATTCGGAGCTAACTATGGCTACACCTTC
CASRFGANYGYTF
>-|-|TRBJ2-7|TRBV2
TGTGCCAGCGCGATCTACGAGCAGTACTTC
CASAIYEQYF
>-|-|TRBJ1-1|TRBV5-1
TGCGCCAGCAGCTTGGCAGGGAACCAGAACACTGAAGCTTTCTTT
CASSLAGNQNTEAFF
>TRBD2|-|TRBJ2-1|TRBV3-1
TGTGCCAGCAGCCAATATCTGGGACTAGACCCCTACAATGAGCAGTTCTTC
CASSQYLGLDPYNEQFF
>-|-|TRBJ1-5|TRBV6-1
TGTGCCAGCAGCAGGACAAAGTATCAGCCCCAGCATTTT
CASSRTKYQPQHF
>TRBD2|-|TRBJ2-4|TRBV6-4
TGTGCCAGCAGTGACACGGGACTAGCGTCGGCCAAAAACATTCAGTACTTC
CASSDTGLASAKNIQYF
>-|-|TRBJ1-4|TRBV21-1
TGTGCCAGCAGCAAAGACGGGCAGGGGGATTTCGGGGAAAAACTGTTTTTT
CASSKDGQGDFGEKLFF
>-|many|TRBJ2-5|TRBV12-3/TRBV12-4
TGTGCCAGCAGTTTAAGCTCTTCGGACTTCCAATACTTC
CASSLSSSDFQYF
>TRBD1|few|TRBJ1-1|TRBV20-1
TGCAGTGCCCCGCCGACAGGGGTCAACACTGAAGCTTTCTTT
CSAPPTGVNTEAFF
>-|-|TRBJ2-1|TRBV21-1
TGTGCCAGCAGCAAAGGAAGCGGCTCCTACAATGAGCAGTTCTTC
CASSKGSGSYNEQFF
>-|few|TRBJ2-7|TRBV28
TGTGCCAGCACCGGGGCTAACCGACTGGAAGAGCAGTACTTC
CASTGANRLEEQYF
>-|-|TRBJ2-7|TRBV7-3
TGTGCCAGCAGCTCCTCCCGGGACCACGAGCAGTACTTC
CASSSSRDHEQYF
>TRBD2|-|TRBJ2-1|TRBV7-6
TGTGCCAGCAGCTATCCCGGGACTAGCGGGACTGAGCAGTTCTTC
CASSYPGTSGTEQFF
>-|once|TRBJ2-7|TRBV7-8
TGTGCCAGCAGCTTAACCGCGGGGCCCAGGAGCTCCTACGAGCAGTACTTC
CASSLTAGPRSSYEQYF
>TRBD2|-|TRBJ2-2|TRBV7-2
TGTGCCAGCAGCTTAGGAGCGAGCGGGGGCTCCGGGGAGCTGTTTTTT
CASSLGASGGSGELFF
>-|-|TRBJ1-4|TRBV24-1
TGTGCCACCAGTGATTCCTACCAGGGGACTGCTAATGAAAAACTGTTTTTT
CATSDSYQGTANEKLFF
>-|many|TRBJ2-4|TRBV20-1
TGCAGTGCTAGAGTTCCAGGGTCGCTGGGAAACATTCAGTACTTC
CSARVPGSLGNIQYF
>-|few|TRBJ2-3|TRBV4-1
TGCGCCAGCAGCCAACGGATGGTTTTTACAGATACGCAGTATTTT
CASSQRMVFTDTQYF